This passage covers 20 T cell receptor beta chains from one sample sequenced in a study of regulatory T cells in long-lasting Graves disease. Regarding time point: newly diagnosed GD, antithyroid drugs for less than 3 months. PBMCs were the source of the RNA used for TCR sequencing. Library construction for TCR beta used iRepertoire HTBI primers and Arm-PCR of CDR3 regions. One entry per CDR3 protein results from TCRdb running MiXCR on the multiplex PCR reads. The sample lists more than 400,000 distinct CDR3 sequences; 15% to 20% were seen once. The same data also went into a second study, on T cells in Graves' hyperthyroidism and ophthalmopathy.

The source material was peripheral blood mononuclear cells (PBMCs), sampled at new diagnosis, from a patient treated with antithyroid drugs. These TCRs come from a middle-aged man with Graves disease.

This clonotype was seen many times. The chain is built from TRBV27 and TRBJ1-1; D unresolved. The germline gives CDR1 MNHEY, CDR2 SMNVEV (reference sequence). The CDR3 spans 16 residues. Trimming pared 3 bases from V and 2 bases from J, leaving 16 bases between. CDR3 DNA sequence: TGTGCCAGCAGTTTCAAACCACAGTTAACTAACACTGAAGCTTTCTTT. Protein sequence: CASSFKPQLTNTEAFF.

In this sample, this clonotype turned up a few times. The CDR3 DNA sequence: TGTGCCAGCAGCCACTTAGCAGTACGGGAAAAACTGTTTTTT. Its protein product is CASSHLAVREKLFF. This chain uses TRBV3-1 with TRBJ1-4; D gene uncertain. The V gene's germline CDR1 is LGHDT and CDR2 YNNKEL (reference sequence). The CDR3 covers 14 residues. V lost 3 bases, J lost 8 bases, and 13 bases lay in between.

The rearrangement uses TRBV7-9 and TRBJ2-7; 11 positions agree with TRBD2. This CDR3 is built from 16 residues. Per germline, CDR1 SEHNR and CDR2 FQNEAQ (reference sequence). The V and J ends lost 5 bases and 3 bases, in that order; junction bases with no gene match: 9. CDR3 loop: CASSETRGTSGYEQYF. The CDR3 DNA follows: TGTGCCAGCAGCGAGACCAGGGGGACTAGCGGCTACGAGCAGTACTTC.

Many counts were recorded for this clonotype. An end of the junction does not agree with germline; a read error may underlie this. The rearrangement links TRBV6-1 to TRBJ1-1, with unresolved D. The germline V gene encodes CDR1 MNHNS and CDR2 SASEGT. This CDR3 is built from 11 residues. CDR3 in amino acids: CASRLNSEAFF. The CDR3 DNA reads TGTGCCAGCAGATTGAACAGTGAAGCTTTCTTT.

This clonotype was observed many times. CDR3 bases: TGTGCCAGCAGTACTGGCTGGTTAGCGGGAGGAGGCCACAATGAGCAGTTCTTC. Translated: CASSTGWLAGGGHNEQFF. V usage is TRBV2 and J usage is TRBJ2-1, with 10 bases matching TRBD2. This CDR3 comprises 18 residues. Germline V gene data show CDR1 as SNHLY and CDR2 as FYNNEI. V trimming: 5 bases; J trimming: 5 bases; junction bases outside the gene matches: 15.

The gene calls are TRBV20-1 and TRBJ2-7; 12 nucleotides agree with TRBD2. The germline CDR1 and CDR2 sequences are DFQATT and SNEGSKA (reference sequence). The junction had 4 bases not matched to a gene; V was cut back by 0 bases and J by 4 bases. CDR3 length: 15 amino acids. The CDR3 spells CSARDLAGGPYEQYF. The CDR3 DNA follows: TGCAGTGCTAGAGACCTAGCGGGAGGGCCGTACGAGCAGTACTTC.

Comment on this clonotype: A far larger clone differs by one base, so this is likely a read error. The chain carries TRBV6-4 and TRBJ2-4; no clear D. V was trimmed by 3 bases and J by 14 bases, leaving 17 bases between them. The CDR3 contains 13 residues. CDR1 and CDR2 from the germline V gene are MRHNA and SNTAGT. The CDR3 nucleotides are TGTGCCAGCAGTGAATGGGCACAGTCGACCAAGTACTTC. Protein product: CASSEWAQSTKYF.

This clonotype was counted many times. The chain joins TRBV2 to TRBJ2-1, with D unresolved. The CDR3 is 9 amino acids. V gave up 1 base and J gave up 13 bases, with 2 bases separating them. Germline CDR1 reads SNHLY; CDR2 reads FYNNEI. CDR3 bases: TGTGCCAGCAGTGAAGGACAGTTCTTC. This encodes CASSEGQFF.

This clonotype was seen many times. This chain connects TRBV7-2 to TRBJ2-1; D call uncertain. The CDR3 sequence is 12 residues long. Germline CDR1 is SGHTA and CDR2 is FQGNSA. The ends were cut back, 5 bases at V and 6 bases at J, with 8 bases in the middle. The CDR3 protein is CASSRPFNEQFF. CDR3 nucleotides: TGTGCCAGCAGCCGCCCGTTCAATGAGCAGTTCTTC.

This clonotype was seen more than once but under ten times. The chain uses TRBV29-1 and TRBJ2-1; D is unresolved. Trimming took off 4 bases at V and 3 bases at J, with 16 bases between the two ends. CDR1 and CDR2 (germline): SQVTM, ANQGSEA. This CDR3 has 15 amino acids. CDR3 in DNA: TGCAGCGTTGGGGTCGTAGGACGGAACTACAATGAGCAGTTCTTC. Translation: CSVGVVGRNYNEQFF.

This chain connects TRBV25-1 to TRBJ1-2; 8 bases align to TRBD1. The germline CDR1 and CDR2 sequences are MGHDK and SYGVNS. Trimming removed 5 bases from V and 8 bases from J; junction bases left unmatched: 7. CDR3 size: 13 residues. CDR3 protein: CASSSQGARGYTF. In nucleotides, the CDR3 is TGTGCCAGCAGTTCCCAGGGGGCGCGAGGCTACACCTTC.

This chain uses TRBV11-1 with TRBJ2-3; TRBD2 agrees at 11 bases. CDR1 and CDR2 from the germline V gene are SGHAT and FQDESV (reference sequence). V was clipped by 5 bases and J by 11 bases; unmatched bases: 9. The CDR3 sequence is 14 residues long. Here the CDR3 reads CASSPQLAGAVQYF. Here the CDR3 DNA reads TGTGCCAGCAGCCCCCAACTAGCGGGAGCGGTGCAGTATTTT.

In its sample, this clonotype was seen many times. The chain links TRBV6-1 to TRBJ2-6; no reliable D call. The ends were cut back, 2 bases at V and 4 bases at J, with 12 bases in the middle. Germline-derived CDR1 and CDR2 are MNHNS and SASEGT. This CDR3 is 16 amino acids long. The DNA of the CDR3 is TGTGCCAGCAGTGAACTTCACGGCTGGGGGGCCAACGTCCTGACTTTC. Protein product: CASSELHGWGANVLTF.

This clonotype was found once. This chain uses TRBV29-1 with TRBJ2-1, with a possible D match to TRBD1 (6 bases). Germline V lookup: CDR1 SQVTM, CDR2 ANQGSEA. Trimming stripped 3 bases from V and 9 bases from J, with 15 bases between. The CDR3 runs 13 residues. The CDR3 reads CSVDGGRAGEQFF. The CDR3 DNA reads as TGCAGCGTTGATGGGGGCAGGGCAGGTGAGCAGTTCTTC.

The chain couples TRBV12-3 or TRBV12-4 to TRBJ1-1, with D tentatively TRBD1 (6 bases). This CDR3 has 14 amino acids. Trimming took off 5 bases at V and 5 bases at J, with 15 bases between the two ends. CDR3 protein: CASSPGHKSTEAFF. The CDR3 region has the DNA TGTGCCAGCAGTCCGGGACACAAATCAACTGAAGCTTTCTTT.

This clonotype appeared many times. The chain has TRBV7-9 and TRBJ2-3; TRBD1 is a possible D gene (5 bases). The CDR3 has 12 amino acids. Germline assignment: CDR1 SEHNR and CDR2 FQNEAQ (reference sequence). The germline V and J ends were trimmed by 2 bases and 5 bases, with 5 bases remaining between them. The CDR3 sequence: CASSLQGDTQYF. DNA for the CDR3: TGTGCCAGCAGCTTACAGGGAGATACGCAGTATTTT. The complete variable domain, with remaining parts taken from reference TRBV7-9 and TRBJ2-3, reads DTGVSQNPRHKITKRGQNVTFRCDPISEHNRLYWYRQTLGQGPEFLTYFQNEAQLEKSRLLSDRFSAERPKGSFSTLEIQRTEQGDSAMYLCASSLQGDTQYFGPGTRLTVL.

As regards this clonotype: A single base separates this from a much larger clone, so it may be a read error. The J gene is TRBJ2-6, the V gene TRBV29-1, with D possibly being TRBD1 (5 bases). Per the germline V gene, CDR1 is SQVTM and CDR2 is ANQGSEA. CDR3 length equals 17 residues. Trimming cost V 1 base and J 2 bases, with 15 bases left between them. The CDR3 region is CSVEVRGRGPGANVLTF. CDR3 nucleotides: TGCAGCGTTGAAGTAAGGGGTAGGGGCCCTGGGGCCAACGTCCTGACTTTC.

This clonotype was recorded at least ten times. The chain joins TRBV6-2 or TRBV6-3 to TRBJ2-7; D is ambiguous. There are 13 residues in the CDR3. V gave up 0 bases and J gave up 3 bases, with 6 bases separating them. Germline V gene lookup returns CDR1 MNHEY and CDR2 SVGEGT. Written as DNA, the CDR3 is TGTGCCAGCAGTTACTCGGGCTACTACGAGCAGTACTTC. Protein product: CASSYSGYYEQYF.

This clonotype appeared many times. The chain combines TRBV12-3 or TRBV12-4 with TRBJ2-2; D is unresolved. The ends were cut back, 2 bases at V and 7 bases at J, with 8 bases in the middle. The CDR3 consists of 13 residues. The CDR3 sequence is CASSLWGFGELFF. CDR3 DNA sequence: TGTGCCAGCAGTTTATGGGGTTTCGGGGAGCTGTTTTTT.

The chain combines TRBV27 with TRBJ2-7; a weak D match, TRBD1 (6 bases). Germline V lookup: CDR1 MNHEY, CDR2 SMNVEV (reference sequence). Deletions cut 2 bases from V and 6 bases from J, with 14 bases between. The CDR3 contains 14 residues. The CDR3 loop is CASSLGQRFGEQYF. CDR3 coding DNA: TGTGCCAGCAGTTTAGGACAGAGGTTTGGCGAGCAGTACTTC.